A selection of T cell receptor beta chains follows, all from one sample in a study of cytomegalovirus exposure and HLA in healthy donors. Measured with immunoSEQ multiplex PCR; TCRdb has only the in-frame clones, and not every one. The sample holds about 170,000 clones; roughly 82% are singletons and the top ten take about 1.4%. Input material: PBMCs. The receptors were gathered from a girl aged 10-17 years in good health and CMV-seropositive. CDR3s include the opening cysteine and the closing phenylalanine or tryptophan. D genes are given only for firm matches. Clone size is stated in some rows and not others, as once, few, many or a class when expanded.

>TRBD1|TRBJ2-1|NA|TRBV28
CASRQGTAHNEQFF
TGTGCCAGCAGACAGGGGACGGCCCACAATGAGCAGTTCTTC
>NA|TRBJ1-4|NA|TRBV10-2
CASSNRQVGNEKLFF
TGCGCCAGCAGTAATCGACAGGTGGGGAATGAAAAACTGTTTTTT
>TRBD2|TRBJ2-5|NA|TRBV7-2
CASTRTSGGGQETQYF
TGTGCCAGCACCCGGACTAGCGGGGGAGGTCAAGAGACCCAGTACTTC
>NA|TRBJ1-5|NA|TRBV28
CASSRPGVDQPQHF
TGTGCCAGCAGCAGACCAGGGGTAGATCAGCCCCAGCATTTT
>NA|TRBJ1-2|NA|TRBV19
CASSIAGGYYGYTF
TGTGCCAGTAGTATAGCTGGGGGCTACTATGGCTACACCTTC
>TRBD1|TRBJ2-1|few|TRBV11-1
CASSQLGTGRRNEQFF
TGTGCCAGCAGCCAGCTCGGGACAGGGCGACGGAATGAGCAGTTCTTC
>TRBD2|TRBJ2-5|NA|TRBV7-9
CASRMTGGETQYF
TGTGCCAGCAGGATGACGGGAGGGGAGACCCAGTACTTC
>NA|TRBJ2-7|NA|TRBV28
CASTRVDSYEQYF
TGTGCCAGCACGCGGGTTGACTCCTACGAGCAGTACTTC
>NA|TRBJ2-2|NA|TRBV2
CASDRDKPSTGELFF
TGTGCCAGCGATAGGGACAAACCCTCCACCGGGGAGCTGTTTTTT
>NA|TRBJ1-2|NA|TRBV7-2
CASSVRQTSLYGYTF
TGTGCCAGCAGCGTTAGACAGACATCGCTCTATGGCTACACCTTC
>TRBD1|TRBJ1-5|NA|TRBV5-4
CASSAGQGNQPQHF
TGTGCCAGCAGCGCTGGACAGGGGAATCAGCCCCAGCATTTT
>TRBD2|TRBJ2-5|NA|TRBV9
CASSVGASGIRETQYF
TGTGCCAGCAGCGTAGGGGCTAGCGGGATCCGGGAGACCCAGTACTTC
>NA|TRBJ2-7|NA|TRBV5-1
CASSPSPGSYEQYF
TGCGCCAGCAGCCCCAGCCCGGGATCCTACGAGCAGTACTTC